Included here is one TCR beta chain sequence, with context. What it binds is unknown. Being one base from a much bigger clone, this may be a read error. This specimen belongs to a study of T-cell reconstitution after alpha-beta-depleted transplantation in children. Study-level points and caveats: It was newly produced T cells that mostly accounted for T-cell counts and diversity one year after transplant.

Germline loops: CDR1 SGHRS, CDR2 YFSETQ. V was shortened by 2 bases and J by 5 bases, with 23 bases between the two germline ends. The CDR3 is 17 residues long. Researchers prepared the TCRbeta library using unique molecular identifiers, the study reports. TCRdb reanalysed the PCR reads using MiXCR and keeps one entry per CDR3 protein. The repertoire holds hundreds of thousands of distinct CDR3 sequences, with about 12% as singletons. Sequenced material: PBMCs, taken before TCRalphabeta/CD19-depleted stem cell transplant. The chain links TRBV5-1 to TRBJ2-7, with D perhaps matching TRBD1 (6 bases). This receptor was identified in a girl aged 2-15 years with congenital amegakaryocytic thrombocytopenia, due to receive a stem cell transplant. DNA for the CDR3: TGCGCCAGCAGCTTCGCCACCTTGTGGACAGAAGTCCACGAGCAGTACTTC. Its protein product is CASSFATLWTEVHEQYF.